The present T cell receptor (beta chain) was sequenced within a study of blood T cell repertoires in COVID-19. Donors were grouped by their self-reported clinical history. Either two negative PCRs, clearance, or symptom resolution qualified Cohort 3 donors as recovered. Authors' methods: Amplified reference gene primers provided the basis for estimating nucleated cell counts. Assay used: immunoSEQ multiplex PCR; TCRdb lists only in-frame clones, some missing. The V and J calls and clone size are taken from that table; D and trimming were inferred from the DNA. The sample contains 250,000 to 300,000 clones, about four fifths of which appear only once. Per the germline V gene, CDR1 is SGHRS and CDR2 is YFSETQ. The CDR3 totals 15 residues. V shed 0 bases and J shed 2 bases, with 12 bases lying between them.

Sequencing was performed on PBMCs or T cells enriched from blood (not recorded which). This receptor was taken from a man aged 50-59 years who had recovered from COVID-19. The rearrangement joins TRBV5-1 to TRBJ2-7; maybe TRBD1 (6 bases). CDR3: CASSLEQGRPYEQYF. The CDR3, as DNA: TGCGCCAGCAGCTTGGAACAGGGCCGCCCCTACGAGCAGTACTTC.